This T cell receptor beta chain appears in the sequencing data of a study of blood T cell repertoires in COVID-19. At the level of the study: Samples representing acute and convalescent COVID-19 were sourced from the United States, Italy and Spain. PBMCs, B-cell-depleted T cells, or T cells provided the cDNA or gDNA that made up the material.

From germline, CDR1 is MNHEY and CDR2 SVGEGT. After removal of 6 bases from V and 5 bases from J, the junction contained 7 bases not matched to a gene. CDR3 length equals 16 residues. This clone was recorded a few times. Per the original methods: Reference gene primer amplification gave nucleated cell count estimates. Clones were sequenced by immunoSEQ multiplex PCR, and TCRdb holds only the in-frame ones, with some missing. Clonal size and the V and J genes are those of that table, whereas D and trimming came from the DNA. This table holds some 30,000 clones, 65% to 90% found once. The V and J genes are TRBV6-2 or TRBV6-3 and TRBJ2-5; 15 nucleotides match TRBD2. This TCR came from a woman in her sixties with active COVID-19. Specimen: peripheral blood. As DNA, the CDR3 is TGTGCCAGCAGCCCAGGACTAGCGGGAGGGTGGGAGACCCAGTACTTC. Encoded protein: CASSPGLAGGWETQYF.